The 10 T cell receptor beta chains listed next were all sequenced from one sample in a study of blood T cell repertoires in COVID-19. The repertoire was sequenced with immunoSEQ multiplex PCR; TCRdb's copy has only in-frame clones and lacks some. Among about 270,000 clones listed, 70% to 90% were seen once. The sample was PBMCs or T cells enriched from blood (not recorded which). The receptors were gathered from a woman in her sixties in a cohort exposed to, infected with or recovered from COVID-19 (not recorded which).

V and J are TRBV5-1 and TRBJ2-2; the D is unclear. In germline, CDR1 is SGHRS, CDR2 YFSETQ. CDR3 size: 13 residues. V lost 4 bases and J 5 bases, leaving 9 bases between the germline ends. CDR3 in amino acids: CASSPAVTGELFF. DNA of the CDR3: TGCGCCAGCAGCCCGGCGGTGACCGGGGAGCTGTTTTTT.

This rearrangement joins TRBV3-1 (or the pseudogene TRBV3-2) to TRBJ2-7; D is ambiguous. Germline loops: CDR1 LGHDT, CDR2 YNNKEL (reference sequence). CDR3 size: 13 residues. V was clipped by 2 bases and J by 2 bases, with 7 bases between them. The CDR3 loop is CASSQREAYEQYF. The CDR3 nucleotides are TGTGCCAGCAGCCAACGTGAGGCCTACGAGCAGTACTTC.

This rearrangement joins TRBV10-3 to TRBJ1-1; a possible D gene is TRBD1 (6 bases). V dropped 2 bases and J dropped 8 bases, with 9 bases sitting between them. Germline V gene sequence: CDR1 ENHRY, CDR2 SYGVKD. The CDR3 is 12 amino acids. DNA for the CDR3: TGTGCCATCAGTGAGGGGGGCTGGGAAGCTTTCTTT. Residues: CAISEGGWEAFF.

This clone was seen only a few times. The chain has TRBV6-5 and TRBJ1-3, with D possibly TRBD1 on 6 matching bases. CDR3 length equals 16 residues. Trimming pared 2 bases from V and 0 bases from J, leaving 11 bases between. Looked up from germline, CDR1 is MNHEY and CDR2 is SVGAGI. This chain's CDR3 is CASSYAGASSGNTIYF. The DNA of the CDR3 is TGTGCCAGCAGTTACGCGGGGGCTTCCTCTGGAAACACCATATATTTT.

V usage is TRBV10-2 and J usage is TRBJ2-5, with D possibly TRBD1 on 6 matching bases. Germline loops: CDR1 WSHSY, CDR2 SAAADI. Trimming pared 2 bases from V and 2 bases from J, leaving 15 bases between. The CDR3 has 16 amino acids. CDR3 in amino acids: CASSEDRTRRQETQYF. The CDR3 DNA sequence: TGCGCCAGCAGTGAGGACAGGACGCGCCGACAAGAGACCCAGTACTTC.

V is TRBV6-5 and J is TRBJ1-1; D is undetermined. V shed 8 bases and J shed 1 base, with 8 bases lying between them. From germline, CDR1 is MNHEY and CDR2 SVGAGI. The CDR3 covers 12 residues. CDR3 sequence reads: CASYVPNTEAFF. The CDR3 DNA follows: TGTGCCAGCTATGTTCCGAACACTGAAGCTTTCTTT.

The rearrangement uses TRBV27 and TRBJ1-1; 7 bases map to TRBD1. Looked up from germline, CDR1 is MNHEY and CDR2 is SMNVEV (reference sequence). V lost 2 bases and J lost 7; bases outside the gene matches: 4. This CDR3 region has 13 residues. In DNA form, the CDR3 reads TGTGCCAGCAGTTTAAGAGGGGGCGGTGAAGCTTTCTTT. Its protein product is CASSLRGGGEAFF.

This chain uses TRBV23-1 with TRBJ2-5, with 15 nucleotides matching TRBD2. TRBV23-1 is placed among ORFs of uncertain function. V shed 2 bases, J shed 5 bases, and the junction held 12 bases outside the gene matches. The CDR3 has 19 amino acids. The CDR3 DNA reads TGCGCCAGCAGTCAAAAGGGACTAGCGGGAGGTGCAACAAGGGAGACCCAGTACTTC. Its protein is CASSQKGLAGGATRETQYF.

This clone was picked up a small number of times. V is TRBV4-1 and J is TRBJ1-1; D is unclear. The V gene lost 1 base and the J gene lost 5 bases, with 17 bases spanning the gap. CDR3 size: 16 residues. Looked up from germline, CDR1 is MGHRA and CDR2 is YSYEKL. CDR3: CASSQVFEGGKTEAFF. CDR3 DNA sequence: TGCGCCAGCAGCCAAGTATTTGAGGGCGGGAAGACTGAAGCTTTCTTT.

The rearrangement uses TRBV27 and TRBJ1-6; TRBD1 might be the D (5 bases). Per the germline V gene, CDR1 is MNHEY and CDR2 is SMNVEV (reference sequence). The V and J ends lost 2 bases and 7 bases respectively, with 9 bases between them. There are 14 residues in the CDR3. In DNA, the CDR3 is TGTGCCAGCAGTTTAGGGGGGATCAATTCACCCCTCCACTTT. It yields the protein CASSLGGINSPLHF.